The present entry profiles one TCR beta chain with its context. Antigen specificity is unknown. The CDR3 contains 15 residues. Per the germline V gene, CDR1 is SGHRS and CDR2 is YFSETQ. V was clipped by 7 bases and J by 7 bases, with 21 bases between them. 13 Jbeta primers and 60 Vbeta primers were used for the PCR. Clones were read by immunoSEQ multiplex PCR, and TCRdb kept only the in-frame ones, dropping some. The sample consists of 100,000 or so clones, 65% to 75% of them appearing once. This specimen belongs to a study of cytomegalovirus exposure and HLA in healthy donors. Findings and limits, study-wide: An analysis done earlier found most TCR beta V segments productive about 90% or about 30% of the time. When the data were analyzed later, several of the most significant clusters appeared to be linked to common viral pathogens. An assumption of roughly uniform sequencing depth across donors underlay the presence/absence analyses.

This receptor was identified in a woman aged 40 to 55 in good health and CMV-seronegative. This chain uses TRBV5-1 with TRBJ2-1; D gene unclear. The specimen sequenced was PBMCs. The CDR3, as DNA: TGCGCCAGCTCCTATCGGCACCCCAGGTCGAATGAGCAGTTCTTC. Translating gives CASSYRHPRSNEQFF.